These 3 T cell receptor beta chains share one sample of origin, sequenced in a study of blood T cell repertoires in COVID-19. Sequenced by immunoSEQ multiplex PCR; TCRdb stores in-frame clones only, minus some. The sample includes a few hundred thousand clones, approximately 83% of them seen just once. Sequenced sample: PBMCs or T cells enriched from blood (not recorded which). All receptors derive from a woman aged 45 to 65 who had recovered from COVID-19.

The J gene is TRBJ1-5, the V gene TRBV27; D gene uncertain. V lost 5 bases, J lost 0 bases, and 5 bases lay in between. The length of the CDR3 is 13 residues. Germline V lookup: CDR1 MNHEY, CDR2 SMNVEV (reference sequence). CDR3 DNA: TGTGCCAGCAGTAGGAGTAGCAATCAGCCCCAGCATTTT. Translation gives CASSRSSNQPQHF.

V gene TRBV5-1 combines with J gene TRBJ2-6; maybe TRBD1 (6 bases). V was shortened by 0 bases and J by 2 bases, with 9 bases between the two germline ends. The CDR3 totals 16 residues. Germline CDR1 reads SGHRS; CDR2 reads YFSETQ. The CDR3 coding sequence is TGCGCCAGCAGCTTGGTTGGGGGCGCTGGGGCCAACGTCCTGACTTTC. Protein sequence: CASSLVGGAGANVLTF. The entire variable domain, with the rest obtained from reference TRBV5-1 and TRBJ2-6, is as follows: KAGVTQTPRYLIKTRGQQVTLSCSPISGHRSVSWYQQTPGQGLQFLFEYFSETQRNKGNFPGRFSGRQFSNSRSEMNVSTLELGDSALYLCASSLVGGAGANVLTFGAGSRLTVL.

This sequence joins TRBV19 and TRBJ1-5, with a weak D call TRBD1 (5 bases). This CDR3 contains 15 residues. V gave up 6 bases and J gave up 0 bases, with 12 bases separating them. Germline V lookup: CDR1 LNHDA, CDR2 SQIVND (reference sequence). The CDR3 coding sequence is TGTGCCAGTAGCGAGACAGTCGATAGCAATCAGCCCCAGCATTTT. Its translation is CASSETVDSNQPQHF.